This TCR beta chain came from a study of blood T cell repertoires in COVID-19. Per the original methods: Amplification of reference gene primers was used by the study to estimate nucleated cell counts. The data were produced by immunoSEQ multiplex PCR, yet TCRdb's version contains in-frame clones alone and is incomplete. The D gene and trimming were derived from the DNA, and the V and J assignments and clone size from that table. The sample contains hundreds of thousands of clones, nearly 90% of which appear only once. CDR3 length equals 12 residues. The germline CDR1 and CDR2 sequences are SQVTM and ANQGSEA.

This receptor was identified in a woman in her late teens or twenties with acute COVID-19. The rearrangement links TRBV29-1 to TRBJ1-1; D is ambiguous. The sequencing sample was made of PBMCs or T cells enriched from blood (not recorded which). CDR3: CGSDRENTEAFF. The CDR3 DNA sequence: TGCGGAAGCGACCGGGAGAACACTGAAGCTTTCTTT.